Below are 18 T cell receptor beta chains sequenced from a single sample in a study of T cell repertoires in aging, cancer and after chemotherapy. The template was genomic DNA from peripheral blood, not RNA. Rearranged V-D-J TRB sequences were amplified with a mixed TRB-A/B primer pool. TCRdb recomputed calls from the multiplex PCR reads with MiXCR, one row per CDR3 protein. Among around 13,000 distinct CDR3 sequences listed, 25% to 35% were seen once. Sequenced material: blood. The receptors were sampled from a human donor with a blood cancer.

In its sample, this clonotype was seen a few times. This chain links TRBV24-1 with TRBJ2-3; unclear D gene. Deletions cut 7 bases from V and 4 bases from J, with 14 bases between. Germline V gene lookup returns CDR1 KGHDR and CDR2 SFDVKD. This CDR3 contains 14 residues. The CDR3 here is CATRGTTFPDTQYF. CDR3 DNA: TGTGCCACCAGAGGAACCACCTTCCCAGATACGCAGTATTTT.

By sample share, this clonotype is medium-sized. The chain combines TRBV18 with TRBJ2-2, with 10 bases lining up with TRBD2. Germline CDR1 KGHSH, CDR2 LQKENI. J gave up 1 base and V 3 bases, and 2 bases lay outside the gene matches. This CDR3 spans 16 amino acids. The CDR3 bases are TGTGCCAGCTCACCGTGGACTAGCGGGAACACCGGGGAGCTGTTTTTT. The encoded protein is CASSPWTSGNTGELFF.

This clonotype rates as medium-sized. DNA for the CDR3: TGTGCCAGCAGTTACTCGGAACGGGATTCCTACGAGCAGTACTTC. Residues: CASSYSERDSYEQYF. The rearrangement joins TRBV6-5 to TRBJ2-7, with D perhaps matching TRBD2 (5 bases). The CDR3 runs to 15 residues. The germline V gene has CDR1 MNHEY and CDR2 SVGAGI. Between the trimmed V and J ends, which lost 0 bases and 1 base, there was a span of 10 bases.

This clonotype is medium-sized. CDR3 bases: TGTGCCAGCAGTTTAGGGGGACCGGGACTGAACTACGAGCAGTACGTC. Translation: CASSLGGPGLNYEQYV. This chain links TRBV27 with TRBJ2-7; tentative D call: TRBD2 (6 bases). The CDR3 consists of 16 residues. CDR1 is MNHEY and CDR2 is SMNVEV in the germline V gene (reference sequence). The V gene lost 2 bases and the J gene lost 3 bases, with 17 bases spanning the gap.

This clonotype is medium-sized by share. The rearrangement joins TRBV6-5 to TRBJ2-1; D unclear. CDR3 length equals 12 residues. The germline gives CDR1 MNHEY, CDR2 SVGAGI. The V end lost 8 bases, the J end lost 7 bases, and 12 bases lay between the germline ends. CDR3 loop: CASGLVGNEQFF. CDR3 bases: TGTGCCAGCGGGCTAGTTGGGAATGAGCAGTTCTTC.

This clonotype counts as medium-sized. The J gene is TRBJ1-1, the V gene TRBV6-5; D is unresolved. The V and J ends lost 8 bases and 3 bases respectively, with 7 bases between them. The germline V gene has CDR1 MNHEY and CDR2 SVGAGI. The CDR3 extends over 11 amino acids. The CDR3 spells CASSRDTEAFF. The CDR3 nucleotides read TGTGCCAGCTCACGGGACACTGAAGCTTTCTTT.

This clonotype was seen many times. This chain uses TRBV6-5 with TRBJ1-6, with no clear D. The V end lost 0 bases, the J end lost 4 bases, and 10 bases lay between the germline ends. Germline values: CDR1 MNHEY, CDR2 SVGAGI. The CDR3 consists of 16 residues. DNA of the CDR3: TGTGCCAGCAGTTACTCGCTGGACCGATATAATTCACCCCTCCACTTT. Residues: CASSYSLDRYNSPLHF.

This clonotype was detected a few times. The V gene is TRBV20-1, the J gene TRBJ2-3, with unresolved D. Germline values: CDR1 DFQATT, CDR2 SNEGSKA (reference sequence). V was pared by 1 base and J by 8 bases, with 16 bases between. The CDR3 totals 14 residues. The CDR3 protein is CSARVGRTKVTQYF. DNA for the CDR3: TGCAGTGCTAGAGTGGGCAGGACGAAAGTTACGCAGTATTTT.

This clonotype is a singleton in its sample. The chain links TRBV20-1 to TRBJ1-4, with TRBD1 identical over 7 bases. Germline lookup yields CDR1 DFQATT and CDR2 SNEGSKA (reference sequence). Germline trimming cut 6 bases from V and 12 bases from J; bases unmatched to any gene: 7. This CDR3 spans 11 amino acids. DNA for the CDR3: TGCAGTGCGACCAGGGGGGCAGAACTGTTTTTT. It yields the protein CSATRGAELFF.

This sequence joins TRBV28 and TRBJ2-3; no clear D gene. V dropped 8 bases and J dropped 3 bases, with 12 bases sitting between them. Germline-derived CDR1 and CDR2 are MDHEN and SYDVKM. The CDR3 extends over 13 amino acids. CDR3 sequence (DNA): TGTGCCAGCCTTCAGTCGGCGACAGATACGCAGTATTTT. It yields the protein CASLQSATDTQYF.

This clonotype was seen a few times. The chain links TRBV12-3 or TRBV12-4 to TRBJ2-1; 9 positions match TRBD2. The CDR3 totals 14 residues. The trim removed 2 bases at V and 8 bases at J, leaving 4 bases unmatched. CDR3 sequence: CASSLRGGAHEQFF. The CDR3 DNA reads as TGTGCCAGCAGTTTACGCGGGGGGGCCCATGAGCAGTTCTTC.

This clonotype was found many times. The gene calls are TRBV5-6 and TRBJ2-7, with 10 bases fitting TRBD2. This CDR3 is 14 amino acids long. The trim removed 7 bases at V and 4 bases at J, leaving 8 bases unmatched. Germline V lookup: CDR1 SGHDT, CDR2 YYEEEE. The CDR3 DNA follows: TGTGCCAGCGGAAGCGGGGGGGCGGGGTACGAGCAGTACTTC. Translated: CASGSGGAGYEQYF. Supplemented by reference TRBV5-6 and TRBJ2-7, the full variable domain reads DAGVTQSPTHLIKTRGQQVTLRCSPKSGHDTVSWYQQALGQGPQFIFQYYEEEERQRGNFPDRFSGHQFPNYSSELNVNALLLGDSALYLCASGSGGAGYEQYFGPGTRLTVT.

This clonotype turned up a few times. This chain uses TRBV7-9 with TRBJ1-4; D perhaps matches TRBD1 (6 bases). This CDR3 spans 17 amino acids. Trimming cost V 1 base and J 2 bases, with 14 bases left between them. The germline gives CDR1 SEHNR, CDR2 FQNEAQ (reference sequence). CDR3 residues: CASSLVRGASTNEKLFF. The CDR3 nucleotides are TGTGCCAGCAGCTTAGTTCGGGGGGCGTCGACTAATGAAAAACTGTTTTTT.

The J gene is TRBJ1-6, the V gene TRBV4-1, with D uncertain. Germline lookup yields CDR1 MGHRA and CDR2 YSYEKL. With 0 bases removed from V and 9 bases from J, the gap between germline ends came to 9 bases. This CDR3 region has 14 residues. CDR3 DNA sequence: TGCGCCAGCAGCCAAGAGGTTCCCGGTTCACCCCTCCACTTT. As protein: CASSQEVPGSPLHF.

This clonotype was seen a few times. At one end the junction does not follow the germline gene, possibly because of a read error. The V gene is TRBV5-6, the J gene TRBJ2-5, with D possibly matching TRBD1 (5 bases). This CDR3 spans 14 amino acids. Germline values: CDR1 SGHDT, CDR2 YYEEEE. CDR3 coding DNA: TGCGCCAGCAGCTCGCCGACAGACCAAGAGACCCAGTACTTC. As protein: CASSSPTDQETQYF.

This clonotype rates as medium-sized. The chain has TRBV18 and TRBJ1-2; 8 bases agree with TRBD1. The V gene end was trimmed by 0 bases and the J gene end by 6 bases; junction bases not matched to a gene: 3. The CDR3 totals 14 residues. The V gene's germline CDR1 is KGHSH and CDR2 LQKENI. The CDR3: CASSPPETGDGYTF. CDR3 DNA sequence: TGTGCCAGCTCACCACCGGAGACAGGGGATGGCTACACCTTC.

This clonotype is labeled medium-sized. The chain couples TRBV30 to TRBJ2-3, with D perhaps TRBD2 (7 bases). CDR1 is GTSNPN and CDR2 is SVGIG in the germline V gene (reference sequence). Deletions cut 6 bases from V and 5 bases from J, with 15 bases between. The CDR3 contains 13 residues. DNA for the CDR3: TGTGCCTGCTTACGGGGGGCGGGAGATACGCAGTATTTT. It codes for CACLRGAGDTQYF. The full variable domain, its missing parts supplied by reference TRBV30 and TRBJ2-3, is SQTIHQWPATLVQPVGSPLSLECTVEGTSNPNLYWYRQAAGRGLQLLFYSVGIGQISSEVPQNLSASRPQDRQFILSSKKLLLSDSGFYLCACLRGAGDTQYFGPGTRLTVL.

The chain joins TRBV28 to TRBJ2-7, with a tentative D call TRBD1 (6 bases). CDR1 MDHEN and CDR2 SYDVKM come from the germline V gene. V was pared by 6 bases and J by 3 bases, with 18 bases between. There are 15 residues in the CDR3. The CDR3 bases are TGTGCCAGCAGGCCTGGGACAAATGTGGGCTACGAGCAGTACTTC. It codes for CASRPGTNVGYEQYF.